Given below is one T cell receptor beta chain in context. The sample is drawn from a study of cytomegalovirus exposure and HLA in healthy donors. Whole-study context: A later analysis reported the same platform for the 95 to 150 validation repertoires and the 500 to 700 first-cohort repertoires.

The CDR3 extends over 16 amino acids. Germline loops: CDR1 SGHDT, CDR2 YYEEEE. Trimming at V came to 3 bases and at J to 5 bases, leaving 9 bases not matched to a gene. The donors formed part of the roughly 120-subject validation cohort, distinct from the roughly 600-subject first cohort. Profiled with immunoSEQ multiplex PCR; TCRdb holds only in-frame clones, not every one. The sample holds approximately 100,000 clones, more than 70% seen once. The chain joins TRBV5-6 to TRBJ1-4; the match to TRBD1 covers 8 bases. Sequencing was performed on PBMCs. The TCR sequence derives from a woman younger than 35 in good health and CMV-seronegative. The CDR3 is CASSSDLTGDNEKLFF. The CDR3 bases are TGTGCCAGCAGCTCCGACCTGACAGGGGACAATGAAAAACTGTTTTTT.